One and the same sample provided the 15 T cell receptor beta chains below, sequenced in a study of blood T cells in healthy people across ages. The second PCR ran roughly 6 to 12 cycles with a sample-barcoded 5' primer and J-beta primers. TCRdb ran MiXCR on the 5' RACE reads and lists one entry per CDR3 protein. The sample yields about 680,000 distinct CDR3 sequences, more than 40% seen once. The sequencing sample was made of blood. Every receptor here comes from a woman aged 60-75 years in good health.

The rearrangement joins TRBV9 to TRBJ2-5; 11 bases align to TRBD2. This CDR3 is 20 amino acids long. Trimming took 4 bases from V and 11 from J; bases not matched to a gene: 28. Germline V gives CDR1 SGDLS, CDR2 YYNGEE. DNA for the CDR3: TGTGCCAGCAGCCCAAGGGGGACTAGCGGCCCCGGGAGGCTCTACAATGAGCAGTACTTC. Encoded protein: CASSPRGTSGPGRLYNEQYF.

This rearrangement joins TRBV16 to TRBJ2-5, with D possibly being TRBD1 (5 bases). Deletions cut 8 bases from V and 4 bases from J, with 14 bases between. Germline loops: CDR1 KGHSY, CDR2 FQNENV. This CDR3 contains 13 residues. In DNA form, the CDR3 reads TGTGCCAGCGGGATGACAGATCTAGAGACCCAGTACTTC. Amino acid sequence: CASGMTDLETQYF.

V and J are TRBV29-1 and TRBJ2-5; TRBD1 matches 11 bases. The J call is in doubt because the DNA end fits TRBJ2-1 better. Germline CDR1 is SQVTM and CDR2 is ANQGSEA. CDR3 length: 15 amino acids. The CDR3 loop reads CSVEVGQGDLETQFF. The CDR3, as DNA: TGCAGCGTTGAAGTGGGACAGGGGGATTTAGAGACCCAGTTCTTC.

Only a few counts were recorded for this clonotype. The chain is built from TRBV2 and TRBJ2-7; no clear D gene. Trimming removed 0 bases at V and 2 bases at J, with 11 bases between. Germline lookup yields CDR1 SNHLY and CDR2 FYNNEI. The CDR3 has 15 residues. CDR3 residues: CASSEASGEAYEQYF. DNA for the CDR3: TGTGCCAGCAGTGAAGCAAGTGGTGAAGCCTACGAGCAGTACTTC.

This clonotype was seen a handful of times. The rearrangement uses TRBV15 and TRBJ1-1; D is unresolved. There are 15 residues in the CDR3. Germline CDR1 reads LNHNV; CDR2 reads YYDKDF (reference sequence). V was cut by 0 bases and J by 1 base, with 9 bases left in between. The DNA for the CDR3 is TGTGCCACCAGCAGAGAGGGAGGGAAGAACACTGAAGCTTTCTTT. Protein sequence: CATSREGGKNTEAFF.

This clonotype has more than one count but fewer than ten. The rearrangement joins TRBV5-1 to TRBJ2-2, with D unclear. The germline V gene has CDR1 SGHRS and CDR2 YFSETQ. The ends were cut back, 2 bases at V and 5 bases at J, with 7 bases in the middle. There are 13 residues in the CDR3. The CDR3 here is CASSFTGTGELFF. The CDR3 DNA sequence: TGCGCCAGCAGCTTTACGGGTACCGGGGAGCTGTTTTTT.

The chain uses TRBV29-1 and TRBJ1-2; 11 positions agree with TRBD1. This CDR3 is built from 14 residues. V shed 3 bases, J shed 7 bases, and the junction held 7 bases outside the gene matches. Germline assignment: CDR1 SQVTM and CDR2 ANQGSEA. CDR3 loop: CSVDGGQGAGGYTF. CDR3 nucleotides: TGCAGCGTTGATGGTGGACAGGGGGCTGGTGGCTACACCTTC.

The chain recombines TRBV5-1 with TRBJ1-1, with D maybe TRBD1 (5 bases). From germline, CDR1 is SGHRS and CDR2 YFSETQ. The CDR3 sequence is 15 residues long. V was clipped by 0 bases and J by 4 bases, with 13 bases between them. In DNA form, the CDR3 reads TGCGCCAGCAGCTTGGAGGATCGGGGGACCACTGAAGCTTTCTTT. This encodes CASSLEDRGTTEAFF.

The chain carries TRBV20-1 and TRBJ1-1; 9 bases align to TRBD1. This CDR3 is 16 amino acids long. From germline, CDR1 is DFQATT and CDR2 SNEGSKA (reference sequence). J lost 4 bases, V lost 3 bases, and 12 bases had no gene match. CDR3 amino acids: CSASPTDRGAGTEAFF. CDR3 nucleotides: TGCAGTGCTAGCCCGACCGACAGGGGGGCGGGCACTGAAGCTTTCTTT.

As to this clonotype: A much bigger clone sits one base away, suggesting this may be a read error. The chain employs TRBV20-1 and TRBJ2-7, with TRBD2 matching over 15 bases. The length of the CDR3 is 17 residues. Unmatched junction bases numbered 16, after V lost 6 bases and J lost 7 bases. Germline V gene sequence: CDR1 DFQATT, CDR2 SNEGSKA (reference sequence). CDR3 sequence: CSAHGLAGGEAYNEQYF. The CDR3 DNA is TGCAGTGCACACGGACTAGCGGGAGGGGAAGCCTACAATGAGCAGTACTTC.

This clonotype was observed a handful of times. This chain joins TRBV29-1 and TRBJ2-1; tentatively, D is TRBD2 (6 bases). The length of the CDR3 is 13 residues. Trimming shortened V by 2 bases and J by 5 bases, and 10 bases separated the two germline ends. Per the germline V gene, CDR1 is SQVTM and CDR2 is ANQGSEA. As DNA, the CDR3 is TGCAGCGTTGAAAGGGACTTGAACAATGAGCAGTTCTTC. Translation: CSVERDLNNEQFF.

This clonotype has only a few counts. V usage is TRBV7-9 and J usage is TRBJ2-5; D call uncertain. There are 11 residues in the CDR3. Per germline, CDR1 SEHNR and CDR2 FQNEAQ (reference sequence). Trimming pared 8 bases from V and 5 bases from J, leaving 9 bases between. In DNA form, the CDR3 reads TGTGCCAGCGGCTCTTATGAGACCCAGTACTTC. Amino acids: CASGSYETQYF. Using reference TRBV7-9 and TRBJ2-5 for the parts outside the CDR3, the full variable domain is DTGVSQNPRHKITKRGQNVTFRCDPISEHNRLYWYRQTLGQGPEFLTYFQNEAQLEKSRLLSDRFSAERPKGSFSTLEIQRTEQGDSAMYLCASGSYETQYFGPGTRLLVL.

This chain uses TRBV5-5 with TRBJ1-2; D uncertain. The CDR3 is 14 residues long. Trimming left V 0 bases short and J 4 bases short, with 10 bases between. The germline V gene encodes CDR1 SGHKS and CDR2 YYEKEE (reference sequence). CDR3 amino acids: CASSLDGTGYGYTF. CDR3 bases: TGTGCCAGCAGCTTGGATGGCACCGGCTATGGCTACACCTTC.

The chain has TRBV24-1 and TRBJ2-7, with a weak D call TRBD1 (7 bases). Deletions cut 3 bases from V and 2 bases from J, with 13 bases between. CDR1 is KGHDR and CDR2 is SFDVKD in the germline V gene. This CDR3 spans 15 amino acids. The CDR3 bases are TGTGCCACCAGTGATCGGGGGACAGATCCCTACGAGCAGTACTTC. This gives the protein CATSDRGTDPYEQYF.

The rearrangement uses TRBV5-1 and TRBJ2-2; perhaps TRBD2 as D (6 bases). The CDR3 has 16 amino acids. V dropped 0 bases and J dropped 6 bases, with 15 bases sitting between them. Germline values: CDR1 SGHRS, CDR2 YFSETQ. CDR3 amino acids: CASSLGGTTGAGELFF. Written as DNA, the CDR3 is TGCGCCAGCAGCTTGGGCGGCACTACGGGGGCCGGGGAGCTGTTTTTT.